Listed here are 32 T cell receptor beta chains from one sample, sequenced in a study of blood T cells in healthy people across ages. It was with a sample-barcoded 5' primer and a J-beta primer mix that a second PCR of roughly 7 to 12 cycles was run. Each CDR3 protein gets one entry after TCRdb re-called the 5' RACE reads with MiXCR. Of fewer than 750,000 distinct CDR3 sequences in the sample, around 52% were seen once. The specimen was blood. These receptors were obtained from a woman of 80 years or more in good health.

This clonotype was detected many times. V and J are TRBV2 and TRBJ1-2; D remains unclear. CDR1 is SNHLY, CDR2 FYNNEI, per germline. The CDR3 is 13 residues long. V was shortened by 3 bases and J by 3 bases, with 8 bases between the two germline ends. The CDR3 spells CASSDGGYYGYTF. In nucleotides, the CDR3 is TGTGCCAGCAGTGATGGAGGATACTATGGCTACACCTTC.

This clonotype was picked up one time. The chain uses TRBV28 and TRBJ1-5; tentative D call: TRBD1 (5 bases). The germline gives CDR1 MDHEN, CDR2 SYDVKM. Trimming pared 6 bases from V and 4 bases from J, leaving 22 bases between. The CDR3 runs to 17 residues. The CDR3: CASSLTGAGPLNQPQHF. The DNA of the CDR3 is TGTGCCAGCAGCCTTACTGGGGCAGGCCCCCTTAATCAGCCCCAGCATTTT.

The chain combines TRBV6-2 or TRBV6-3 with TRBJ1-5; TRBD1 aligns across 11 bases. Losses at the gene ends were 10 bases for V and 7 bases for J; bases not matched to a gene: 12. Germline values: CDR1 MNHEY, CDR2 SVGEGT. The CDR3 covers 15 residues. The CDR3 sequence is CATTLDRGLSQPQHF. CDR3 in DNA: TGTGCCACCACGCTGGACAGGGGGCTAAGCCAGCCCCAGCATTTT.

In its sample, this clonotype was seen many times. The chain joins TRBV20-1 to TRBJ2-7, with D possibly being TRBD2 (5 bases). The CDR3 length is 14 residues. CDR1 is DFQATT, CDR2 SNEGSKA, per germline (reference sequence). The germline V and J ends were trimmed by 3 bases and 0 bases, with 12 bases remaining between them. CDR3 sequence reads: CSASDGMSSYEQYF. Written as DNA, the CDR3 is TGCAGTGCTAGCGACGGGATGAGCTCCTACGAGCAGTACTTC.

The gene calls are TRBV29-1 and TRBJ1-3; D unresolved. Germline V lookup: CDR1 SQVTM, CDR2 ANQGSEA. Deletions cut 8 bases from V and 0 bases from J, with 17 bases between. The CDR3 is 15 amino acids. The CDR3 spells CSPEVGRSSGNTIYF. As DNA, the CDR3 is TGCAGCCCTGAGGTGGGCCGCAGCTCTGGAAACACCATATATTTT.

The genes are TRBV9 and TRBJ1-2; weak D call: TRBD1 (5 bases). V shed 6 bases and J shed 6 bases, with 21 bases lying between them. The CDR3 runs to 15 residues. CDR1 and CDR2 from the germline V gene are SGDLS and YYNGEE. The CDR3 region is CASNIEGKPLNGYTF. Here the CDR3 DNA reads TGTGCCAGCAACATAGAGGGGAAGCCCCTGAATGGCTACACCTTC.

The chain couples TRBV4-3 to TRBJ2-3; 8 nucleotides agree with TRBD2. Per the germline V gene, CDR1 is LGHNA and CDR2 is YSLEER. Trimming at V came to 3 bases and at J to 3 bases, leaving 11 bases not matched to a gene. The CDR3 is 17 residues long. CDR3 sequence (DNA): TGCGCCAGCAGCCATGGACTAGCCGGGAGTTCAACAGATACGCAGTATTTT. Encoded protein: CASSHGLAGSSTDTQYF.

This chain joins TRBV10-3 and TRBJ2-3; D remains ambiguous. Trimming removed 2 bases from V and 2 bases from J, with 5 bases in between. CDR3 length: 13 amino acids. Per germline, CDR1 ENHRY and CDR2 SYGVKD. The CDR3 nucleotides read TGTGCCATCAGTGAGCCCAACACAGATACGCAGTATTTT. Protein: CAISEPNTDTQYF.

The rearrangement uses TRBV30 and TRBJ1-2, with D hard to call. Germline V CDR1 and CDR2: GTSNPN, SVGIG (reference sequence). The CDR3 spans 13 residues. Trimming took off 3 bases at V and 2 bases at J, with 10 bases between the two ends. CDR3 sequence: CAWSSWLNYGYTF. DNA of the CDR3: TGTGCCTGGAGCTCTTGGCTGAACTATGGCTACACCTTC.

In its sample, this clonotype was seen a few times. V usage is TRBV3-1 and J usage is TRBJ2-5; 10 bases match TRBD2. Trimming at V came to 5 bases and at J to 5 bases, leaving 8 bases not matched to a gene. CDR1 LGHDT and CDR2 YNNKEL come from the germline V gene (reference sequence). There are 15 residues in the CDR3. CDR3 nucleotides: TGTGCCAGCAGCGCCCCGGGACTAGCGAGGGAGACCCAGTACTTC. Translated: CASSAPGLARETQYF.

Remarks on this clonotype: The junction departs from germline at one end; a sequencing error may be responsible. The chain couples TRBV10-3 to TRBJ2-7; TRBD1 aligns across 10 bases. The CDR3 covers 14 residues. Per the germline V gene, CDR1 is ENHRY and CDR2 is SYGVKD. CDR3 sequence reads: CAFREPGQGYEQYF. CDR3 nucleotide sequence: TGTGCCTTCAGGGAACCGGGACAGGGGTACGAGCAGTACTTC.

This rearrangement joins TRBV2 to TRBJ2-7; D unclear. V was shortened by 9 bases and J by 0 bases, with 15 bases between the two germline ends. The CDR3 sequence is 14 residues long. CDR1 and CDR2 (germline): SNHLY, FYNNEI. As DNA, the CDR3 is TGTGCCAGGAGCCCGACGGCCGACTCCTACGAGCAGTACTTC. Translating it yields CARSPTADSYEQYF. The variable domain in full, completed from reference TRBV2 and TRBJ2-7, reads EPEVTQTPSHQVTQMGQEVILRCVPISNHLYFYWYRQILGQKVEFLVSFYNNEISEKSEIFDDQFSVERPDGSNFTLKIRSTKLEDSAMYFCARSPTADSYEQYFGPGTRLTVT.

The CDR3 protein is CASAPFSQAVGDEQYF. In nucleotides, the CDR3 is TGTGCTAGTGCCCCGTTCTCCCAGGCGGTTGGGGACGAGCAGTACTTC. The V and J genes are TRBV12-5 and TRBJ2-5; D is unclear. Near its end, the DNA agrees better with TRBJ2-7, so the J call may be wrong. The germline CDR1 and CDR2 sequences are LGHNT and FRNRAP. The CDR3 extends over 16 amino acids.

This clonotype was detected only once. The J gene is TRBJ2-1, the V gene TRBV20-1, with a weak D call TRBD1 (5 bases). Deletions cut 5 bases from V and 7 bases from J, with 18 bases between. The CDR3 covers 14 residues. Germline V lookup: CDR1 DFQATT, CDR2 SNEGSKA (reference sequence). The CDR3 here is CSARLQGLWNEQFF. As DNA, the CDR3 is TGCAGTGCTCGCCTCCAGGGATTGTGGAATGAGCAGTTCTTC.

The chain couples TRBV9 to TRBJ1-2; 8 bases map to TRBD1. Germline CDR1 SGDLS, CDR2 YYNGEE. The CDR3 totals 16 residues. J gave up 3 bases and V 1 base, and 8 bases lay outside the gene matches. The CDR3 DNA reads TGTGCCAGCAGCGTACTAGCCGGACAGGGCTACTATGGCTACACCTTC. Translated, it gives CASSVLAGQGYYGYTF.

V and J are TRBV3-1 and TRBJ2-5; D remains unclear. Germline V CDR1 and CDR2: LGHDT, YNNKEL (reference sequence). This CDR3 is 13 amino acids long. V was cut by 0 bases and J by 11 bases, with 13 bases left in between. The CDR3: CASSQDQDSRQYF. For the CDR3, the DNA is TGTGCCAGCAGCCAAGATCAGGATTCGCGGCAGTACTTC.

In its sample, this clonotype was seen many times. The chain couples TRBV28 to TRBJ2-5, with D possibly TRBD1 on 5 matching bases. This CDR3 region has 12 residues. Trimming took 11 bases from V and 2 from J, leaving 12 bases between them. Germline V gene sequence: CDR1 MDHEN, CDR2 SYDVKM. The DNA for the CDR3 is TGTGCCTCGCAGACAGAACAAGAGACCCAGTACTTC. This encodes CASQTEQETQYF. Looking up the rest from reference TRBV28 and TRBJ2-5 gives the full variable domain: DVKVTQSSRYLVKRTGEKVFLECVQDMDHENMFWYRQDPGLGLRLIYFSYDVKMKEKGDIPEGYSVSREKKERFSLILESASTNQTSMYLCASQTEQETQYFGPGTRLLVL.

Note on this clonotype: A much larger clone is a single base away; this may be a read error. V is TRBV27 and J is TRBJ2-3; 9 bases are shared with TRBD2. The CDR3 covers 13 residues. The ends lost 5 bases at V and 7 bases at J; junction bases unmatched: 4. CDR1 MNHEY and CDR2 SMNVEV come from the germline V gene (reference sequence). CDR3 sequence (DNA): TGTGCCAGCAGTAGGACTAGCGAATATACGCAGTATTTT. This translates into CASSRTSEYTQYF.

This clonotype was found many times. This chain joins TRBV7-3 and TRBJ1-2, with TRBD1 identical over 9 bases. CDR1 SGHTA and CDR2 FQGTGA come from the germline V gene. With V trimmed by 5 bases and J by 7 bases, 8 bases remained unmatched. The CDR3 sequence is 14 residues long. As DNA, the CDR3 is TGTGCCAGCAGCCCAGGGGGACAGGGTTTTGGCTACACCTTC. Residues: CASSPGGQGFGYTF.

About this clonotype itself: It may be a read error: a sequence one base away is much more abundant. The chain recombines TRBV2 with TRBJ2-1, with 10 bases lining up with TRBD2. This CDR3 region has 14 residues. Germline V gene sequence: CDR1 SNHLY, CDR2 FYNNEI. Trimming took 5 bases from V and 7 from J; bases not matched to a gene: 5. CDR3 in DNA: TGTGCCAGCAGTACTAGCGGGACGTTTAATGAGCAGTTCTTC. Encoded protein: CASSTSGTFNEQFF.

This clonotype has only a few counts. The gene calls are TRBV7-2 and TRBJ2-3; 9 nucleotides agree with TRBD2. This CDR3 has 15 residues. Germline CDR1 and CDR2: SGHTA and FQGNSA. Trimming at V came to 3 bases and at J to 5 bases, leaving 6 bases not matched to a gene. CDR3 protein: CASSLLAGSEDTQYF. CDR3 coding DNA: TGTGCCAGCAGCTTGCTAGCGGGGTCCGAAGATACGCAGTATTTT. Combining the CDR3 with reference TRBV7-2 and TRBJ2-3 gives the whole variable domain GAGVSQSPSNKVTEKGKDVELRCDPISGHTALYWYRQSLGQGLEFLIYFQGNSAPDKSGLPSDRFSAERTGGSVSTLTIQRTQQEDSAVYLCASSLLAGSEDTQYFGPGTRLTVL.

The chain links TRBV5-1 to TRBJ2-3; D is ambiguous. Germline values: CDR1 SGHRS, CDR2 YFSETQ. Between the trimmed V and J ends, which lost 5 bases and 7 bases, there was a span of 8 bases. This CDR3 is built from 11 residues. The CDR3 loop is CASRDQYTQYF. In DNA, the CDR3 is TGCGCCAGCAGGGACCAGTATACGCAGTATTTT.

There are a few counts of this clonotype. The rearrangement links TRBV14 to TRBJ2-7; TRBD1 matches at 11 bases. CDR1 and CDR2 from the germline V gene are SGHDN and FVKESK. The CDR3 covers 16 residues. The ends lost 0 bases at V and 6 bases at J; junction bases unmatched: 7. CDR3 sequence (DNA): TGTGCCAGCAGCCAAGACCCCGGGACAGGGGGTATCGAGCAGTACTTC. Amino acid sequence: CASSQDPGTGGIEQYF.

The chain carries TRBV18 and TRBJ2-4, with D perhaps TRBD1 (6 bases). Trimming removed 2 bases from V and 2 bases from J, with 13 bases in between. CDR1 is KGHSH, CDR2 LQKENI, per germline. This CDR3 region has 16 residues. DNA for the CDR3: TGTGCCAGCTCACCAAGGCAGGGGTTTTCCAAAAACATTCAGTACTTC. It translates to CASSPRQGFSKNIQYF.

Details on this clonotype: Being one base from a much bigger clone, this may be a read error. This chain joins TRBV7-3 and TRBJ2-5; D call uncertain. The CDR3 loop spans 13 amino acids. CDR1 SGHTA and CDR2 FQGTGA come from the germline V gene. DNA of the CDR3: TGTGCCAGCAGCGAACAAATTCAAGGGACCCAGTACTTC. As protein: CASSEQIQGTQYF.

This chain joins TRBV5-6 and TRBJ2-4; 7 positions agree with TRBD1. This CDR3 comprises 15 residues. The germline gives CDR1 SGHDT, CDR2 YYEEEE. V was pared by 3 bases and J by 3 bases, with 6 bases of the junction left unmatched. The CDR3: CASSSDRLSKNIQYF. As DNA, the CDR3 is TGTGCCAGCAGCTCGGACAGGCTGAGCAAAAACATTCAGTACTTC.

The chain combines TRBV12-3 or TRBV12-4 with TRBJ2-1; D is perhaps TRBD2 (5 bases). Trimming left V 5 bases short and J 6 bases short, with 11 bases between. CDR3 length: 13 amino acids. DNA of the CDR3: TGTGCCAGCAGTCCAGGACTTATCAATGAGCAGTTCTTC. Encoded protein: CASSPGLINEQFF.

This clonotype occurred a few times. The chain has TRBV27 and TRBJ2-1; tentative D call: TRBD1 (7 bases). This CDR3 spans 15 amino acids. V lost 6 bases and J 4 bases, leaving 16 bases between the germline ends. Germline V gives CDR1 MNHEY, CDR2 SMNVEV (reference sequence). In DNA, the CDR3 is TGTGCCAGCAGGGGCCCAGGGGGGTCGTACAATGAGCAGTTCTTC. This translates into CASRGPGGSYNEQFF.

The CDR3 nucleotides read TGCAGTGCTAGGCCCGATCGGCAGGGCACTAGCGCCCACGGGCAGTACTTC. Translation: CSARPDRQGTSAHGQYF. This rearrangement joins TRBV20-1 to TRBJ2-7; TRBD2 agrees at 7 bases. After removal of 3 bases from V and 9 bases from J, the junction contained 23 bases not matched to a gene. The CDR3 is made up of 17 amino acids. The germline CDR1 and CDR2 sequences are DFQATT and SNEGSKA (reference sequence).

This clonotype has only a few counts. V is TRBV15 and J is TRBJ2-2, with 9 nucleotides matching TRBD1. This CDR3 comprises 14 residues. Germline CDR1 reads LNHNV; CDR2 reads YYDKDF (reference sequence). Unmatched junction bases numbered 3, after V lost 9 bases and J lost 1 base. CDR3 protein: CATRQGVNTGELFF. As DNA, the CDR3 is TGTGCCACGAGACAGGGGGTGAACACCGGGGAGCTGTTTTTT.

This clonotype has ten or more counts. The genes are TRBV12-3 or TRBV12-4 and TRBJ2-5; 7 bases are a match to TRBD2. Trimming at V came to 2 bases and at J to 5 bases, leaving 2 bases not matched to a gene. This CDR3 is 13 amino acids long. This CDR3 reads CASSLSGAETQYF. The CDR3, as DNA: TGTGCCAGCAGTTTAAGCGGGGCGGAGACCCAGTACTTC.

The V call is TRBV24-1, the J call TRBJ2-1; D call uncertain. The CDR3 runs 14 residues. V gave up 6 bases and J gave up 4 bases, with 12 bases separating them. Germline V gene sequence: CDR1 KGHDR, CDR2 SFDVKD. Written as DNA, the CDR3 is TGTGCCACCAGTACCCCGGAGAGGTACAATGAGCAGTTCTTC. This translates into CATSTPERYNEQFF.